The T cell receptor (beta chain) described here comes from a study of cytomegalovirus exposure and HLA in healthy donors. PCR used 60 Vbeta primers and 13 Jbeta primers. Assay used: immunoSEQ multiplex PCR; TCRdb lists only in-frame clones, some missing. The table includes about 67,000 clones, around 67% detected once. The sequenced sample was PBMCs. The source is a woman in her thirties in good health and CMV-seronegative.

The CDR3 is CASSVSLAGGNGELFF. Here the CDR3 DNA reads TGTGCCAGCAGCGTGAGTCTAGCGGGGGGAAACGGGGAGCTGTTTTTT. The gene calls are TRBV9 and TRBJ2-2; 11 bases line up with TRBD2. The CDR3 loop spans 16 amino acids. Germline loops: CDR1 SGDLS, CDR2 YYNGEE. J lost 7 bases, V lost 2 bases, and 7 bases had no gene match.